The rows below give T cell receptor beta chains drawn from one sample of a study of breast tumors, draining lymph nodes, adjacent tissues. One entry per CDR3 protein results from TCRdb running MiXCR on the multiplex PCR reads. This sample carries approximately 170,000 distinct CDR3 sequences, roughly a third of them seen once, and the ten largest clones take approximately 4.3%. The specimen sequenced was axillary lymph node tissue. Receptor source: a female donor with breast cancer. Some clones in this sample may be carry-over from other donors' samples. Both conserved end residues are part of each CDR3. The D gene is left open where the match is weak. The listing skips clone size in some rows; elsewhere it reads once, few, many or a size class.

size: .
J: TRBJ1-4
D: .
V: TRBV7-9
CDR3: CASSSLDGKTVF
DNA: TGTGCCAGCAGCTCCCTGGACGGGAAAACTGTTTTT

size: .
J: TRBJ2-7
D: .
V: TRBV27
CDR3: CASSLRTAFYEQYF
DNA: TGTGCCAGCAGTCTCCGGACAGCCTTCTACGAGCAGTACTTC

size: few
J: TRBJ2-1
D: TRBD2
V: TRBV5-8
CDR3: CASSFPLAGGTEQFF
DNA: TGTGCCAGCAGCTTTCCCCTAGCGGGAGGCACTGAGCAGTTCTTC

size: .
J: TRBJ2-7
D: .
V: TRBV15
CDR3: CATGRVVTSSYEQYF
DNA: TGTGCCACCGGCAGGGTGGTTACTAGCTCCTACGAGCAGTACTTC

size: .
J: TRBJ2-7
D: TRBD1
V: TRBV6-1
CDR3: CASSQLSPGQVNEQYF
DNA: TGTGCCAGCAGCCAACTATCGCCGGGACAGGTCAACGAGCAGTACTTC

size: many
J: TRBJ2-5
D: TRBD2
V: TRBV12-3/TRBV12-4
CDR3: CASSPGTSGMETQYF
DNA: TGTGCCAGCAGTCCCGGGACTAGCGGGATGGAGACCCAGTACTTC

size: many
J: TRBJ1-2
D: .
V: TRBV29-1
CDR3: CSVEVLPGRWDGYTF
DNA: TGCAGCGTTGAAGTCCTTCCAGGGCGCTGGGATGGCTACACCTTC

size: .
J: TRBJ2-1
D: TRBD2
V: TRBV29-1
CDR3: CSVEVAGGIGQNEQFF
DNA: TGCAGCGTTGAAGTAGCGGGGGGGATAGGTCAAAATGAGCAGTTCTTC

size: .
J: TRBJ2-2
D: TRBD2
V: TRBV25-1
CDR3: CASSEIAGTGELFF
DNA: TGTGCCAGCAGTGAAATAGCGGGTACCGGGGAGCTGTTTTTT

size: .
J: TRBJ1-2
D: .
V: TRBV4-1
CDR3: CASSQYFAETTGYGYTF
DNA: TGCGCCAGCAGCCAATATTTCGCGGAAACAACGGGCTATGGCTACACCTTC

size: few
J: TRBJ2-3
D: .
V: TRBV12-3/TRBV12-4
CDR3: CASSARGPDTDTQYF
DNA: TGTGCCAGCAGCGCCCGGGGTCCTGACACAGATACGCAGTATTTT

size: few
J: TRBJ2-1
D: .
V: TRBV2
CDR3: CASSVGGANEQFF
DNA: TGTGCCAGCAGTGTGGGGGGGGCCAATGAGCAGTTCTTC

size: many
J: TRBJ2-5
D: .
V: TRBV29-1
CDR3: CSVEPGGSETQYF
DNA: TGCAGCGTTGAACCTGGTGGATCGGAGACCCAGTACTTC

size: many
J: TRBJ2-7
D: .
V: TRBV6-1
CDR3: CASRTSPPWYEQYF
DNA: TGTGCCAGCCGCACTTCTCCCCCATGGTACGAGCAGTACTTC

size: many
J: TRBJ2-7
D: TRBD1
V: TRBV7-8
CDR3: CASSPKTGTYEQYF
DNA: TGTGCCAGCAGCCCGAAGACAGGGACCTACGAGCAGTACTTC

size: many
J: TRBJ1-4
D: TRBD1
V: TRBV7-9
CDR3: CASRRTGDEKLFF
DNA: TGTGCCAGCAGAAGGACAGGGGATGAAAAACTGTTTTTT

size: .
J: TRBJ1-4
D: .
V: TRBV5-1
CDR3: CASSLGGGVGEKLFF
DNA: TGCGCCAGCAGCTTGGGGGGGGGCGTCGGTGAAAAACTGTTTTTT

size: many
J: TRBJ1-1
D: TRBD1
V: TRBV15
CDR3: CATSRDLGRGGTEAFF
DNA: TGTGCCACCAGCAGAGATCTAGGCAGGGGGGGCACTGAAGCTTTCTTT

size: once
J: TRBJ2-7
D: .
V: TRBV19
CDR3: CASSRRNTEAFFGHALEQYF
DNA: .

size: .
J: TRBJ2-1
D: TRBD2
V: TRBV7-2
CDR3: CASSKTPSGRAVNEQFF
DNA: TGTGCCAGCAGTAAAACCCCCAGCGGGAGGGCCGTCAATGAGCAGTTCTTC

size: .
J: TRBJ2-1
D: TRBD1
V: TRBV5-1
CDR3: CASRRRTGDNEQFF
DNA: TGCGCCAGCAGACGAAGGACAGGAGACAACGAGCAGTTCTTC

size: .
J: TRBJ2-2
D: .
V: TRBV12-3/TRBV12-4
CDR3: CASKDWAGANTGELFF
DNA: TGTGCCAGCAAGGACTGGGCGGGGGCCAACACCGGGGAGCTGTTTTTT

size: medium-sized
J: TRBJ2-1
D: .
V: TRBV11-3
CDR3: CASSQTTSNEQFF
DNA: TGTGCCAGCAGCCAAACCACTAGTAATGAGCAGTTCTTC

size: many
J: TRBJ1-5
D: TRBD1
V: TRBV20-1
CDR3: CSARAGTGNNQPQHF
DNA: TGCAGTGCTAGAGCCGGGACAGGAAACAATCAGCCCCAGCATTTT

size: many
J: TRBJ2-7
D: .
V: TRBV20-1
CDR3: CSARAPRPNYEQYF
DNA: TGCAGTGCTAGGGCTCCTAGACCCAACTACGAGCAGTACTTC

size: .
J: TRBJ1-4
D: TRBD1
V: TRBV27
CDR3: CASSLSTGGAEKLFF
DNA: TGTGCCAGCAGTTTATCGACAGGGGGCGCAGAAAAACTGTTTTTT

size: .
J: TRBJ2-7
D: .
V: TRBV3-1
CDR3: CASSSSESYEQYF
DNA: TGTGCCAGCAGCTCCTCCGAATCCTACGAGCAGTACTTC